One and the same sample provided the 23 T cell receptor beta chains below, sequenced in a study of blood T cell repertoires in COVID-19. Measured with immunoSEQ multiplex PCR; TCRdb has only the in-frame clones, and not every one. The data hold about 210,000 clones, with 75% to 90% observed a single time. Source material: peripheral blood. Receptor source: a woman aged 65 to 85 with COVID-19, enrolled during active disease.

This chain links TRBV10-3 with TRBJ2-7, with 10 nucleotides matching TRBD1. The CDR3 runs 13 residues. Trimming at V came to 6 bases and at J to 7 bases, leaving 6 bases not matched to a gene. Germline V lookup: CDR1 ENHRY, CDR2 SYGVKD. The CDR3 sequence: CAISQDRGGEQYF. CDR3 DNA sequence: TGTGCCATCAGCCAGGACAGGGGGGGGGAGCAGTACTTC.

This chain links TRBV19 with TRBJ1-3; D is possibly TRBD1 (6 bases). Trimming left V 6 bases short and J 4 bases short, with 16 bases between. The CDR3 runs to 15 residues. Germline V gives CDR1 LNHDA, CDR2 SQIVND (reference sequence). CDR3 amino acids: CASRSEGHRGNTIYF. For the CDR3, the DNA is TGTGCCAGTAGATCTGAGGGACACAGAGGAAACACCATATATTTT.

This clone was detected many times. The chain combines TRBV28 with TRBJ2-5, with D possibly TRBD2 on 5 matching bases. The germline CDR1 and CDR2 sequences are MDHEN and SYDVKM. Trimming cost V 5 bases and J 5 bases, with 12 bases left between them. The CDR3 spans 13 residues. CDR3 residues: CASSAGGQETQYF. The CDR3 nucleotides read TGTGCCAGCAGTGCGGGTGGTCAGGAGACCCAGTACTTC. Drawing the rest from reference TRBV28 and TRBJ2-5, the complete variable domain is DVKVTQSSRYLVKRTGEKVFLECVQDMDHENMFWYRQDPGLGLRLIYFSYDVKMKEKGDIPEGYSVSREKKERFSLILESASTNQTSMYLCASSAGGQETQYFGPGTRLLVL.

This chain uses TRBV7-2 with TRBJ2-5, with 10 bases matching TRBD1. V shed 4 bases and J 5 bases; nucleotides not matched to a gene: 13. CDR1 SGHTA and CDR2 FQGNSA come from the germline V gene. This CDR3 is built from 17 residues. The CDR3 is CASSWRGTGDPRETQYF. CDR3 in DNA: TGTGCCAGCAGCTGGAGGGGGACAGGGGACCCCCGGGAGACCCAGTACTTC.

This chain links TRBV2 with TRBJ2-7, with 8 bases aligning to TRBD1. Germline V CDR1 and CDR2: SNHLY, FYNNEI. The CDR3 is 14 residues long. J gave up 0 bases and V 9 bases, and 7 bases lay outside the gene matches. CDR3 nucleotides: TGTGCCAGTCTCCGGGACAGGACCTCCTACGAGCAGTACTTC. Amino acid sequence: CASLRDRTSYEQYF.

The rearrangement links TRBV30 to TRBJ1-6, with TRBD1 matching over 8 bases. V dropped 0 bases and J dropped 7; count of bases not matched to a gene: 11. This CDR3 is 17 amino acids long. The germline gives CDR1 GTSNPN, CDR2 SVGIG (reference sequence). The CDR3 protein is CAWSVFTGTGRNSPLHF. CDR3 coding DNA: TGTGCCTGGAGTGTTTTTACCGGGACAGGACGAAATTCACCCCTCCACTTT. The full variable domain, its missing parts supplied by reference TRBV30 and TRBJ1-6, is SQTIHQWPATLVQPVGSPLSLECTVEGTSNPNLYWYRQAAGRGLQLLFYSVGIGQISSEVPQNLSASRPQDRQFILSSKKLLLSDSGFYLCAWSVFTGTGRNSPLHFGNGTRLTVT.

The table lists this clone with a few counts. V is TRBV6-5 and J is TRBJ2-7; 9 bases map to TRBD1. Trimming at V came to 6 bases and at J to 4 bases, leaving 7 bases not matched to a gene. There are 14 residues in the CDR3. Germline CDR1 and CDR2: MNHEY and SVGAGI. The CDR3 loop is CASRPPGQGYEQYF. For the CDR3, the DNA is TGTGCCAGCAGACCTCCGGGACAGGGTTACGAGCAGTACTTC.

A few counts support this clone. This chain connects TRBV5-5 to TRBJ1-1; tentatively, D is TRBD1 (5 bases). Germline lookup yields CDR1 SGHKS and CDR2 YYEKEE (reference sequence). The V end was cut by 5 bases, the J end by 1 base, with 12 bases between. CDR3 size: 14 residues. CDR3 sequence reads: CASRVGGRNTEAFF. CDR3 DNA sequence: TGTGCCAGCAGGGTGGGGGGTCGGAACACTGAAGCTTTCTTT.

The chain is built from TRBV19 and TRBJ1-2; D ambiguous. Germline V CDR1 and CDR2: LNHDA, SQIVND (reference sequence). V lost 1 base and J lost 2, with 14 bases in between. This CDR3 has 16 residues. CDR3 amino acids: CASSIAAAELNYGYTF. Written as DNA, the CDR3 is TGTGCCAGTAGTATAGCAGCGGCGGAATTGAACTATGGCTACACCTTC.

This clone has just a few counts. The chain couples TRBV10-3 to TRBJ2-1, with a tentative D call TRBD2 (6 bases). V was clipped by 8 bases and J by 5 bases, with 13 bases between them. CDR3 length: 13 residues. Germline assignment: CDR1 ENHRY and CDR2 SYGVKD. The CDR3 sequence: CAISTLANNEQFF. The CDR3 DNA reads TGTGCCATCTCGACCCTAGCGAACAATGAGCAGTTCTTC.

This clone was seen at least ten times. The genes are TRBV3-1 (or the pseudogene TRBV3-2) and TRBJ2-1, with 13 nucleotides matching TRBD2. Germline loops: CDR1 LGHDT, CDR2 YNNKEL (reference sequence). V shed 3 bases and J 8 bases; nucleotides not matched to a gene: 4. This CDR3 is 15 amino acids long. As DNA, the CDR3 is TGTGCCAGCAGCCAGGGACTAGCGGGAAAGGATGAGCAGTTCTTC. This sequence encodes CASSQGLAGKDEQFF.

This chain uses TRBV7-3 with TRBJ2-2; D gene ambiguous. This CDR3 has 15 amino acids. The germline gives CDR1 SGHTA, CDR2 FQGTGA. With 4 bases removed from V and 0 bases from J, the gap between germline ends came to 9 bases. The CDR3 DNA follows: TGTGCCAGCAGCTCCTCATACTCGAACACCGGGGAGCTGTTTTTT. This gives the protein CASSSSYSNTGELFF.

The chain couples TRBV19 to TRBJ2-7; TRBD1 matches 11 bases. The CDR3 has 16 amino acids. The V and J ends lost 5 bases and 4 bases, in that order; junction bases with no gene match: 10. CDR1 is LNHDA, CDR2 SQIVND, per germline (reference sequence). Written as DNA, the CDR3 is TGTGCCAGTAGTCGGTATCCGGGACAGGGGGAATACGAGCAGTACTTC. Amino acids: CASSRYPGQGEYEQYF. The complete variable domain, with remaining parts taken from reference TRBV19 and TRBJ2-7, reads DGGITQSPKYLFRKEGQNVTLSCEQNLNHDAMYWYRQDPGQGLRLIYYSQIVNDFQKGDIAEGYSVSREKKESFPLTVTSAQKNPTAFYLCASSRYPGQGEYEQYFGPGTRLTVT.

The chain employs TRBV11-2 and TRBJ1-1; D remains ambiguous. The CDR3 runs 16 residues. Germline CDR1 reads SGHAT; CDR2 reads FQNNGV. Between the trimmed V and J ends, which lost 0 bases and 2 bases, there was a span of 13 bases. The CDR3 here is CASSLDRVGSNTEAFF. For the CDR3, the DNA is TGTGCCAGCAGCTTAGATCGGGTAGGGAGTAACACTGAAGCTTTCTTT.

In its sample, this clone was seen once. Other DNA sequences in this specimen translate into the identical CDR3. The chain couples TRBV7-9 to TRBJ1-2; maybe TRBD1 (5 bases). This CDR3 has 14 amino acids. Germline CDR1 and CDR2: SEHNR and FQNEAQ (reference sequence). The germline V and J ends were trimmed by 1 base and 2 bases, with 8 bases remaining between them. DNA of the CDR3: TGTGCCAGCAGCTTAGGACAGATCAACTATGGCTACACCTTC. It encodes CASSLGQINYGYTF.

The rearrangement joins TRBV28 to TRBJ2-6; 12 nucleotides agree with TRBD2. V lost 5 bases to trimming and J lost 2 bases; unmatched junction nucleotides: 4. CDR3 length: 17 residues. CDR1 is MDHEN and CDR2 is SYDVKM in the germline V gene. The DNA for the CDR3 is TGTGCCAGCAGTCTCCTAGCGGGAGGGGCTGGGGCCAACGTCCTGACTTTC. As protein: CASSLLAGGAGANVLTF.

The chain is built from TRBV19 and TRBJ1-4, with D maybe TRBD1 (6 bases). The CDR3 consists of 15 residues. CDR1 and CDR2 (germline): LNHDA, SQIVND (reference sequence). The V and J ends lost 9 bases and 4 bases respectively, with 18 bases between them. CDR3: CASRQAIKVNEKLFF. As DNA, the CDR3 is TGTGCCAGCCGACAGGCGATCAAGGTTAATGAAAAACTGTTTTTT.

This chain connects TRBV6-6 to TRBJ1-4; D possibly corresponds to TRBD1 (5 bases). The CDR3 covers 14 residues. Looked up from germline, CDR1 is MNHNY and CDR2 is SVGAGI (reference sequence). V dropped 7 bases and J dropped 1 base, with 10 bases sitting between them. The CDR3 region has the DNA TGTGCCAGCACTGGACATCAAACTAATGAAAAACTGTTTTTT. Translating it yields CASTGHQTNEKLFF.

The chain has TRBV13 and TRBJ1-1; D is unresolved. V was shortened by 4 bases and J by 3 bases, with 15 bases between the two germline ends. The CDR3 contains 15 residues. Germline CDR1 is PRHDT and CDR2 is FYEKMQ (reference sequence). The CDR3 DNA sequence: TGTGCCAGCAGCTCAAAGACCCTCAGGTACACTGAAGCTTTCTTT. It is translated as CASSSKTLRYTEAFF.

The chain carries TRBV5-1 and TRBJ1-6, with D unresolved. CDR3 size: 14 residues. Germline loops: CDR1 SGHRS, CDR2 YFSETQ. V was cut by 4 bases and J by 10 bases, with 15 bases left in between. CDR3 in DNA: TGCGCCAGCAGCGCCGGGAGGGATGCCTCACCCCTCCACTTT. Encoded protein: CASSAGRDASPLHF.

CDR3 protein: CASSQPTGVDYGYTF. CDR3 DNA: TGTGCCAGCAGTCAGCCGACGGGTGTGGACTATGGCTACACCTTC. The chain combines TRBV5-4 with TRBJ1-2; D uncertain. V dropped 5 bases and J dropped 3 bases, with 17 bases sitting between them. CDR1 SGHNT and CDR2 YYREEE come from the germline V gene (reference sequence). There are 15 residues in the CDR3. Together with reference TRBV5-4 and TRBJ1-2, the CDR3 gives the full variable domain: ETGVTQSPTHLIKTRGQQVTLRCSSQSGHNTVSWYQQALGQGPQFIFQYYREEENGRGNFPPRFSGLQFPNYSSELNVNALELDDSALYLCASSQPTGVDYGYTFGSGTRLTVV.

The CDR3 reads CASSYARNTEAFF. The CDR3 DNA is TGTGCCAGCAGTTACGCTAGAAACACTGAAGCTTTCTTT. The chain combines TRBV6-2 or TRBV6-3 with TRBJ1-1; no reliable D call. V shed 2 bases and J shed 2 bases, with 6 bases lying between them. CDR3 size: 13 residues. Germline CDR1 is MNHEY and CDR2 is SVGEGT.

The chain combines TRBV6-1 with TRBJ2-1; the match to TRBD2 covers 9 bases. The CDR3 has 15 amino acids. The J segment lost 10 bases and the V segment lost 2 bases, leaving 9 bases of the junction unmatched. CDR1 MNHNS and CDR2 SASEGT come from the germline V gene. The CDR3 DNA sequence: TGTGCCAGCAGTGAACTCCAGCGGGAGGCCCGAGAGCAGTTCTTC. It codes for CASSELQREAREQFF.